In its sample, the clone carrying this T cell receptor beta chain was seen a few times. What it recognizes is unknown. Via MiXCR, TCRdb re-called the PCR reads, giving one row per CDR3 protein. This table has approximately 630,000 distinct CDR3 sequences, less than 30% appearing once. These data belong to a study of molecular identifiers for immune sequencing clone quantification. The CDR3 has 18 amino acids. Trimming at V came to 6 bases and at J to 0 bases, leaving 12 bases not matched to a gene. Whole-study findings and limits: In cases of identical TCR molecules sharing a barcode, highly expanded clone sizes could be underestimated.

Researchers sorted naive CD8 T cells as cells that were CD8+CD4-CCR7+CD45RA+. The chain joins TRBV12-3 or TRBV12-4 to TRBJ2-1, with 9 bases lining up with TRBD2. The material sequenced was naive CD8+ T cells from blood, with Jurkat cell RNA spiked in. This sample's subset: FACS-sorted CD8+CD4-CCR7+CD45RA+ naive T cells. The receptor's source is a human donor in good health. Some libraries in this study had Jurkat cell RNA spiked in. The CDR3: CASSWSGRTKSSYNEQFF. The CDR3 DNA reads as TGTGCCAGCAGCTGGAGCGGGAGGACAAAAAGCTCCTACAATGAGCAGTTCTTC.